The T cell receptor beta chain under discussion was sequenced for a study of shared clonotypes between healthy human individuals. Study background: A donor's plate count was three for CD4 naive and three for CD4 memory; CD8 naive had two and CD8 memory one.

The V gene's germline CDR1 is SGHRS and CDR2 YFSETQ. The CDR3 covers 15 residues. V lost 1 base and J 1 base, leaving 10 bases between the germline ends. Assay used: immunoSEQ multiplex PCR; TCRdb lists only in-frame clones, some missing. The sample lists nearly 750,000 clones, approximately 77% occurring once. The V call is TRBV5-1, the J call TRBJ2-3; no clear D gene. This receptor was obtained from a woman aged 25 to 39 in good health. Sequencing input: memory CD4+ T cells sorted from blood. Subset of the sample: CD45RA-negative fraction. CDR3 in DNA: TGCGCCAGCAGCTTGTCCTGGGCCCGCACAGATACGCAGTATTTT. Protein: CASSLSWARTDTQYF.